The 30 T cell receptor beta chains below all came from one sample that was sequenced in a study of OX40 agonist ivuxolimab in advanced cancers. The receptor library was made with the immunoSEQ multiplex PCR assay. The table comes from immuneACCESS by way of TCRdb, which keeps in-frame sequences with V and J called. Part of the clones is missing from these tables; in studies checked, under half for an unresolved V gene and the rest for unknown reasons. The sample profile shows tens of thousands of clones; approximately 90% of them were found once. The ten top clones hold approximately 28% of the sample. Sequencing was performed on CD4+ or CD8+ T cells sorted from blood, taken in a trial of the OX40 agonist ivuxolimab. The receptors were gathered from an adult with an advanced solid tumor such as melanoma, head and neck, liver or kidney cancer.

V is TRBV5-6 and J is TRBJ2-7; no reliable D call. The germline V and J ends were trimmed by 0 bases and 2 bases, with 6 bases remaining between them. Germline loops: CDR1 SGHDT, CDR2 YYEEEE. This CDR3 has 13 amino acids. Here the CDR3 DNA reads TGTGCCAGCAGCTTGGGAAGCCCCTACGAGCAGTACTTC. It is translated as CASSLGSPYEQYF.

V is TRBV5-1 and J is TRBJ1-5, with TRBD1 matching 7 bases. Trimming removed 4 bases from V and 0 bases from J; junction bases left unmatched: 4. The CDR3 is made up of 15 amino acids. Looked up from germline, CDR1 is SGHRS and CDR2 is YFSETQ. The DNA of the CDR3 is TGCGCCAGCAGCGTGACAGGGAATAGCAATCAGCCCCAGCATTTT. It yields the protein CASSVTGNSNQPQHF.

V usage is TRBV7-8 and J usage is TRBJ2-2; 13 positions match TRBD2. V was clipped by 1 base and J by 1 base; unmatched bases: 6. CDR3 length: 19 residues. Germline CDR1 SGHVS, CDR2 FQNEAQ. This CDR3 is CASSLVGLAGVGNTGELFF. DNA for the CDR3: TGTGCCAGCAGCTTAGTAGGACTAGCGGGAGTAGGGAACACCGGGGAGCTGTTTTTT.

The chain carries TRBV28 and TRBJ1-5; D is unresolved. CDR3 length: 14 residues. The V end was cut by 5 bases, the J end by 0 bases, with 8 bases between. Germline loops: CDR1 MDHEN, CDR2 SYDVKM. The DNA for the CDR3 is TGTGCCAGCAGTCCAGCCTCTAGCAATCAGCCCCAGCATTTT. Amino acids: CASSPASSNQPQHF.

This chain joins TRBV6-6 and TRBJ2-7, with no clear D. This CDR3 has 13 amino acids. The germline V gene has CDR1 MNHNY and CDR2 SVGAGI (reference sequence). Trimming took 6 bases from V and 2 from J, leaving 11 bases between them. The CDR3, as DNA: TGTGCCAGCAGCCAGACGGCAACCTACGAGCAGTACTTC. Residues: CASSQTATYEQYF.

The chain links TRBV9 to TRBJ2-1; a possible D gene is TRBD1 (6 bases). The CDR3 spans 15 residues. Between the trimmed V and J ends, which lost 6 bases and 5 bases, there was a span of 18 bases. From germline, CDR1 is SGDLS and CDR2 YYNGEE. The CDR3 protein is CASTPSGTLNNEQFF. CDR3 bases: TGTGCCAGCACCCCCTCGGGGACACTGAACAATGAGCAGTTCTTC. Full variable domain (missing parts from reference TRBV9 and TRBJ2-1): DSGVTQTPKHLITATGQRVTLRCSPRSGDLSVYWYQQSLDQGLQFLIQYYNGEERAKGNILERFSAQQFPDLHSELNLSSLELGDSALYFCASTPSGTLNNEQFFGPGTRLTVL.

This clone was detected only once. The rearrangement links TRBV6-1 to TRBJ2-7, with D possibly being TRBD1 (5 bases). The CDR3 is 13 residues long. Trimming pared 1 base from V and 2 bases from J, leaving 6 bases between. Germline CDR1 and CDR2: MNHNS and SASEGT. CDR3 nucleotide sequence: TGTGCCAGCAGTGAAGGGACAACCTACGAGCAGTACTTC. It yields the protein CASSEGTTYEQYF.

This clone occurred once. This chain joins TRBV6-5 and TRBJ2-1, with 7 bases lining up with TRBD2. CDR1 MNHEY and CDR2 SVGAGI come from the germline V gene. There are 14 residues in the CDR3. V lost 6 bases to trimming and J lost 9 bases; unmatched junction nucleotides: 11. DNA for the CDR3: TGTGCCAGCAGCCTAACCGGGGGGTGGAGTGAGCAGTTCTTC. Protein sequence: CASSLTGGWSEQFF.

This chain links TRBV4-2 with TRBJ2-3, with 8 bases identical to TRBD2. V was clipped by 1 base and J by 2 bases; unmatched bases: 2. The CDR3 is 15 residues long. Germline lookup yields CDR1 LGHNA and CDR2 YNFKEQ. For the CDR3, the DNA is TGTGCCAGCAGCCAAGGGGGACTAGTCACAGATACGCAGTATTTT. This translates into CASSQGGLVTDTQYF.

The genes are TRBV6-1 and TRBJ1-5; a possible D gene is TRBD1 (6 bases). The V and J ends lost 7 bases and 0 bases respectively, with 10 bases between them. Germline values: CDR1 MNHNS, CDR2 SASEGT. The CDR3 totals 14 residues. The CDR3, as DNA: TGTGCCAGCAAGGGGGGTTATAGCAATCAGCCCCAGCATTTT. Translating it yields CASKGGYSNQPQHF.

The V call is TRBV2, the J call TRBJ2-7, with a possible D match to TRBD2 (6 bases). This CDR3 contains 14 residues. The V and J ends lost 4 bases and 5 bases respectively, with 15 bases between them. Looked up from germline, CDR1 is SNHLY and CDR2 is FYNNEI. The CDR3 coding sequence is TGTGCCAGCAGTGTAAGGAGACTAGTCGACGAGCAGTACTTC. It yields the protein CASSVRRLVDEQYF.

V gene TRBV6-1 combines with J gene TRBJ2-3; a possible D gene is TRBD1 (6 bases). The CDR3 runs to 15 residues. The V gene lost 1 base and the J gene lost 0 bases, with 8 bases spanning the gap. Germline V gives CDR1 MNHNS, CDR2 SASEGT. CDR3 region: CASSEGTASTDTQYF. In nucleotides, the CDR3 is TGTGCCAGCAGTGAAGGGACAGCTAGCACAGATACGCAGTATTTT.

This chain joins TRBV7-8 and TRBJ1-5; 12 bases are shared with TRBD1. V was pared by 5 bases and J by 5 bases, with 7 bases of the junction left unmatched. The CDR3 has 16 residues. From germline, CDR1 is SGHVS and CDR2 FQNEAQ. The CDR3 loop is CASSLWDRGLDQPQHF. In DNA form, the CDR3 reads TGTGCCAGCAGCCTCTGGGACAGGGGGCTGGATCAGCCCCAGCATTTT.

The table lists this clone with a few counts. The chain uses TRBV29-1 and TRBJ2-1, with TRBD2 matching 16 bases. The V and J ends lost 6 bases and 2 bases, in that order; junction bases with no gene match: 19. CDR1 and CDR2 (germline): SQVTM, ANQGSEA. CDR3 length equals 21 residues. The CDR3 region is CSVTGLAGGPRSKATYNEQFF. Written as DNA, the CDR3 is TGCAGCGTGACGGGACTAGCGGGAGGGCCCAGATCCAAGGCCACCTACAATGAGCAGTTCTTC.

The chain is built from TRBV27 and TRBJ2-7; 7 bases line up with TRBD1. The CDR3 sequence is 13 residues long. With V trimmed by 6 bases and J by 3 bases, 5 bases remained unmatched. Looked up from germline, CDR1 is MNHEY and CDR2 is SMNVEV (reference sequence). This CDR3 reads CASSQTGYYEQYF. The CDR3 DNA sequence: TGTGCCAGCAGCCAGACAGGGTACTACGAGCAGTACTTC.

This chain links TRBV2 with TRBJ1-1, with D unresolved. V dropped 3 bases and J dropped 4 bases, with 3 bases sitting between them. The CDR3 runs to 11 residues. CDR1 SNHLY and CDR2 FYNNEI come from the germline V gene. The CDR3, as DNA: TGTGCCAGCAGTGATTTCACTGAAGCTTTCTTT. Translation: CASSDFTEAFF.

This clone came up once. This chain connects TRBV7-8 to TRBJ1-5, with unresolved D. CDR1 and CDR2 from the germline V gene are SGHVS and FQNEAQ. V shed 1 base and J shed 2 bases, with 12 bases lying between them. This CDR3 comprises 16 residues. The CDR3 DNA is TGTGCCAGCAGCTTAGAAGGGCCCACGGGCAATCAGCCCCAGCATTTT. Residues: CASSLEGPTGNQPQHF.

This chain connects TRBV18 to TRBJ2-3, with D possibly being TRBD1 (5 bases). V dropped 5 bases and J dropped 1 base, with 16 bases sitting between them. CDR3 length: 16 residues. Germline V lookup: CDR1 KGHSH, CDR2 LQKENI. CDR3 protein: CASSFIAGPRTDTQYF. Written as DNA, the CDR3 is TGTGCCAGCTCATTCATTGCAGGGCCCCGCACAGATACGCAGTATTTT.

The rearrangement links TRBV5-1 to TRBJ1-1, with D possibly being TRBD1 (5 bases). This CDR3 region has 13 residues. Trimming pared 3 bases from V and 7 bases from J, leaving 13 bases between. The germline V gene has CDR1 SGHRS and CDR2 YFSETQ. This CDR3 reads CASSYPGSFEAFF. CDR3 coding DNA: TGCGCCAGCAGCTATCCAGGGTCTTTTGAAGCTTTCTTT.

The V and J genes are TRBV4-1 and TRBJ2-7; D tentatively reads TRBD1 or TRBD2 (5 bases each). In germline, CDR1 is MGHRA, CDR2 YSYEKL. The CDR3 runs to 17 residues. V lost 4 bases, J lost 2 bases, and 21 bases lay in between. CDR3 sequence (DNA): TGCGCCAGCAGCCTACGCCCTCCCGGGACCCCAACCTACGAGCAGTACTTC. Translated, it gives CASSLRPPGTPTYEQYF.

This chain uses TRBV9 with TRBJ1-2; weak D call: TRBD1 (6 bases). CDR1 and CDR2 (germline): SGDLS, YYNGEE. This CDR3 is built from 16 residues. Trimming left V 3 bases short and J 4 bases short, with 19 bases between. CDR3 in amino acids: CASSDSRGAQVYGYTF. As DNA, the CDR3 is TGTGCCAGCAGCGACAGTAGGGGGGCGCAGGTCTATGGCTACACCTTC. Variable domain in full (rest from reference TRBV9 and TRBJ1-2): DSGVTQTPKHLITATGQRVTLRCSPRSGDLSVYWYQQSLDQGLQFLIQYYNGEERAKGNILERFSAQQFPDLHSELNLSSLELGDSALYFCASSDSRGAQVYGYTFGSGTRLTVV.

The rearrangement joins TRBV6-6 to TRBJ2-3, with D unclear. The CDR3 consists of 15 residues. Per the germline V gene, CDR1 is MNHNY and CDR2 is SVGAGI (reference sequence). V lost 4 bases, J lost 1 base, and 12 bases lay in between. The CDR3 reads CASSFLIPGTDTQYF. The CDR3 DNA reads as TGTGCCAGCAGTTTTCTAATCCCCGGCACAGATACGCAGTATTTT.

In its sample, this clone was seen once. This rearrangement joins TRBV30 to TRBJ1-2; weak D call: TRBD1 (5 bases). CDR3 length equals 13 residues. Trimming took off 2 bases at V and 4 bases at J, with 11 bases between the two ends. Germline V CDR1 and CDR2: GTSNPN, SVGIG (reference sequence). This chain's CDR3 is CAWSTGTGYGYTF. DNA for the CDR3: TGTGCCTGGAGTACCGGGACGGGCTATGGCTACACCTTC.

The rearrangement links TRBV6-1 to TRBJ2-3, with TRBD1 matching 10 bases. Germline trimming cut 4 bases from V and 4 bases from J; bases unmatched to any gene: 8. This CDR3 region has 16 residues. The germline gives CDR1 MNHNS, CDR2 SASEGT. The CDR3 is CASSVLGGQGSDTQYF. The CDR3 coding sequence is TGTGCCAGCAGTGTTTTGGGGGGACAGGGGTCAGATACGCAGTATTTT.

The chain joins TRBV9 to TRBJ2-7; D is uncertain. V shed 0 bases and J shed 2 bases, with 12 bases lying between them. CDR3 length: 15 amino acids. Germline V gives CDR1 SGDLS, CDR2 YYNGEE. CDR3 in amino acids: CASSVDGTITYEQYF. For the CDR3, the DNA is TGTGCCAGCAGCGTAGACGGCACTATCACCTACGAGCAGTACTTC.

This clone was observed a single time. The rearrangement uses TRBV28 and TRBJ1-1, with TRBD1 identical over 7 bases. Germline V CDR1 and CDR2: MDHEN, SYDVKM. The junction had 15 bases not matched to a gene; V was cut back by 2 bases and J by 3 bases. This CDR3 contains 18 residues. CDR3 nucleotides: TGTGCCAGCAGTTTAATGGACCCAGTAGACAGGGCGTACACTGAAGCTTTCTTT. Translated: CASSLMDPVDRAYTEAFF. The full variable domain, with the rest looked up from reference TRBV28 and TRBJ1-1, is DVKVTQSSRYLVKRTGEKVFLECVQDMDHENMFWYRQDPGLGLRLIYFSYDVKMKEKGDIPEGYSVSREKKERFSLILESASTNQTSMYLCASSLMDPVDRAYTEAFFGQGTRLTVV.

This clone was seen only once. The rearrangement uses TRBV20-1 and TRBJ2-1; no clear D. V lost 7 bases and J lost 9, with 10 bases in between. The CDR3 loop spans 10 amino acids. Per germline, CDR1 DFQATT and CDR2 SNEGSKA (reference sequence). CDR3 protein: CSGLSSEQFF. The CDR3 coding sequence is TGCAGTGGACTTTCGTCTGAGCAGTTCTTC.

The chain joins TRBV9 to TRBJ1-2; no clear D. Trimming shortened V by 1 base and J by 7 bases, and 11 bases separated the two germline ends. Germline V gene data show CDR1 as SGDLS and CDR2 as YYNGEE. The CDR3 is 13 amino acids. The CDR3 spells CASSVNGIRGYTF. Here the CDR3 DNA reads TGTGCCAGCAGCGTAAACGGGATTCGTGGCTACACCTTC.

V is TRBV5-1 and J is TRBJ1-1; 8 nucleotides align to TRBD1. CDR3 length: 14 amino acids. The V segment lost 1 base and the J segment 3 bases; nucleotides outside the gene matches: 2. Germline CDR1 SGHRS, CDR2 YFSETQ. The DNA for the CDR3 is TGCGCCAGCAGCTTGACAGGGGGGTACACTGAAGCTTTCTTT. Protein sequence: CASSLTGGYTEAFF.

The rearrangement uses TRBV29-1 and TRBJ2-7, with 7 bases fitting TRBD1. Germline assignment: CDR1 SQVTM and CDR2 ANQGSEA. CDR3 length: 15 residues. Trimming removed 2 bases from V and 3 bases from J; junction bases left unmatched: 10. The chain's CDR3 is CSVETNGQENYEQYF. The CDR3 DNA follows: TGCAGCGTTGAAACCAACGGACAGGAGAACTACGAGCAGTACTTC.